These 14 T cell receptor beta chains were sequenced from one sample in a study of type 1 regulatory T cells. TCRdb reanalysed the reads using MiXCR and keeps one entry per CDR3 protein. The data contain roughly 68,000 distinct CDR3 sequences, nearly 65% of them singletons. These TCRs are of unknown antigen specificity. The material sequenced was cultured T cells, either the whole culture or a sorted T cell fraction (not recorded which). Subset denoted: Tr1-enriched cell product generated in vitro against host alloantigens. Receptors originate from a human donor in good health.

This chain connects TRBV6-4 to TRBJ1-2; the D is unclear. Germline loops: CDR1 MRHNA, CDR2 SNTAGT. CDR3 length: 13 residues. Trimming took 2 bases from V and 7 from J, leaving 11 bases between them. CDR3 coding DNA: TGTGCCAGCAGTGACATGACTGGCAGTGGCTACACCTTC. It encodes CASSDMTGSGYTF.

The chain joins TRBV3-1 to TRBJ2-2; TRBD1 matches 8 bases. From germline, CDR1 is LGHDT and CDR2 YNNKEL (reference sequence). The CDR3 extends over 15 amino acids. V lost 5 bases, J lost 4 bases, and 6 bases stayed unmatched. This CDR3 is CASSERTGRTGELFF. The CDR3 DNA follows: TGTGCCAGCAGCGAGAGGACAGGGCGCACCGGGGAGCTGTTTTTT. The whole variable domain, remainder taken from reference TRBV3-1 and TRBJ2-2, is DTAVSQTPKYLVTQMGNDKSIKCEQNLGHDTMYWYKQDSKKFLKIMFSYNNKELIINETVPNRFSPKSPDKAHLNLHINSLELGDSAVYFCASSERTGRTGELFFGEGSRLTVL.

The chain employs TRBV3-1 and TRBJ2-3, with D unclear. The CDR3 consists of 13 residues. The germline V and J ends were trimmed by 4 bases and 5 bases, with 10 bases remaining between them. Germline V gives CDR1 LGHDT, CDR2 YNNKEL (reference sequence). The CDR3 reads CASSPYGGDTQYF. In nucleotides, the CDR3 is TGTGCCAGCAGCCCCTATGGTGGAGATACGCAGTATTTT.

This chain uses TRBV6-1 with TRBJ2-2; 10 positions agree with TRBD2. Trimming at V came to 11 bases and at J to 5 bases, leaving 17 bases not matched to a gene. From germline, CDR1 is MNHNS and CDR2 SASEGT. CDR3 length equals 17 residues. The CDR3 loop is CAGVRTSGFSWTGELFF. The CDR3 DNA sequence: TGTGCCGGGGTACGGACTAGCGGTTTCTCATGGACCGGGGAGCTGTTTTTT.

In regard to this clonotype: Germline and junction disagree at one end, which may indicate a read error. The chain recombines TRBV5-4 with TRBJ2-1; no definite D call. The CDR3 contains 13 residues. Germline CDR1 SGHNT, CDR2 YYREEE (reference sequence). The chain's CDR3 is CASSLGYNNEQFF. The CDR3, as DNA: TGTGCTAGCAGTTTGGGGTATAACAATGAGCAGTTCTTC.

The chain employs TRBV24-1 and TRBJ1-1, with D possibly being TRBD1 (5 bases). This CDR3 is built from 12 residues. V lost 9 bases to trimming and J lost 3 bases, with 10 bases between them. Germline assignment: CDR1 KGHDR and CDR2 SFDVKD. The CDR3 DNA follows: TGTGCCACCGCCCAGGGCTACACTGAAGCTTTCTTT. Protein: CATAQGYTEAFF.

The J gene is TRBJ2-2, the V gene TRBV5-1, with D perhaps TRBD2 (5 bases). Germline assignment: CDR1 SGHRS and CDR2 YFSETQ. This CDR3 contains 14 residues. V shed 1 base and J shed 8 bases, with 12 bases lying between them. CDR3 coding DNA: TGCGCCAGCAGCTTGATGAGGGAGATGGGGGAGCTGTTTTTT. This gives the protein CASSLMREMGELFF.

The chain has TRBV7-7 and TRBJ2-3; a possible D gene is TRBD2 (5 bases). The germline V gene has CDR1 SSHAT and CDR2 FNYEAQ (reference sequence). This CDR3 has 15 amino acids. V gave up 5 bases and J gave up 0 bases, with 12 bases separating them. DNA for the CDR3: TGTGCCAGCAGCCCCAGCGGAACTAGCACAGATACGCAGTATTTT. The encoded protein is CASSPSGTSTDTQYF. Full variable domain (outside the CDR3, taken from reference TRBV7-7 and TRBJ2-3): GAGVSQSPRYKVTKRGQDVTLRCDPISSHATLYWYQQALGQGPEFLTYFNYEAQPDKSGLPSDRFSAERPEGSISTLTIQRTEQRDSAMYRCASSPSGTSTDTQYFGPGTRLTVL.

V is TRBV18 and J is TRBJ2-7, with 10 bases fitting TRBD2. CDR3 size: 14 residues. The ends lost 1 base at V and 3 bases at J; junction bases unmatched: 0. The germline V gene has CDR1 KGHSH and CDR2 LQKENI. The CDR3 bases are TGTGCCAGCTCACCACTAGCGGGAGGCTACGAGCAGTACTTC. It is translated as CASSPLAGGYEQYF.

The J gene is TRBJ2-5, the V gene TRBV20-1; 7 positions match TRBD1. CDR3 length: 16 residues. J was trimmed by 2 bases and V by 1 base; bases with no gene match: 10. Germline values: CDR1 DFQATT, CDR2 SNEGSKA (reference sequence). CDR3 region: CSARAGDSYYQETQYF. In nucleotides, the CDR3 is TGCAGTGCTAGAGCTGGGGACAGCTACTATCAAGAGACCCAGTACTTC.

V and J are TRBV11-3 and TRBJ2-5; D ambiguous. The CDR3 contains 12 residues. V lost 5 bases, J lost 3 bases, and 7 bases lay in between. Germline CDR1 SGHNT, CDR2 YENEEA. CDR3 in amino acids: CASSGEEETQYF. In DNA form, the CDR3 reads TGTGCCAGCAGCGGAGAGGAAGAGACCCAGTACTTC.

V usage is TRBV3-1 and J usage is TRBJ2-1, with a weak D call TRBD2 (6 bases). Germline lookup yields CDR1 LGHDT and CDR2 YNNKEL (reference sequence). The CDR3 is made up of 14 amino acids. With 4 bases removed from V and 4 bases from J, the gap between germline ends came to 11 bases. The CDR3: CASSPTGLYNEQFF. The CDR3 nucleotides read TGTGCCAGCAGCCCCACGGGACTTTACAATGAGCAGTTCTTC.

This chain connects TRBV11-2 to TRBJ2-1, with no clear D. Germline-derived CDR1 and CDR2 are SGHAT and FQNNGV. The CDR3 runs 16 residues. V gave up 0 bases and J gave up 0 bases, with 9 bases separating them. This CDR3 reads CASSLDRWVSYNEQFF. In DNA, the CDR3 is TGTGCCAGCAGCTTAGATCGTTGGGTCTCCTACAATGAGCAGTTCTTC.

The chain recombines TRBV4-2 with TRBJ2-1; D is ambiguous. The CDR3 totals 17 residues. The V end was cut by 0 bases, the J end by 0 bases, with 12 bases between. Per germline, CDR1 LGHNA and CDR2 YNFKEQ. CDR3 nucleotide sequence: TGTGCCAGCAGCCAAGAAGTTGATTCCCTCTCCTACAATGAGCAGTTCTTC. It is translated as CASSQEVDSLSYNEQFF.